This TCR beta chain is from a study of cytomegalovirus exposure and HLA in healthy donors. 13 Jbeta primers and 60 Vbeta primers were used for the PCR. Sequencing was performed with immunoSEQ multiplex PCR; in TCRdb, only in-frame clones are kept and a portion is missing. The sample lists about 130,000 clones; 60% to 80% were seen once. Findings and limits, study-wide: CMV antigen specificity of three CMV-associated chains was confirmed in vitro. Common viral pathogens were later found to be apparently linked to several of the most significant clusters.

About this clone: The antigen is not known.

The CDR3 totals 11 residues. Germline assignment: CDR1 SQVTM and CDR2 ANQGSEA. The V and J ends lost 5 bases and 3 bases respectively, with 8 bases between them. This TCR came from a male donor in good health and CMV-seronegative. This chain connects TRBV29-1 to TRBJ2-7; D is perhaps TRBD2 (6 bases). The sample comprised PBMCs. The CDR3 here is CSVRELYEQYF. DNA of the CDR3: TGCAGCGTTCGGGAGCTCTACGAGCAGTACTTC.